Here is one T cell receptor (beta chain) with its context. There is no known antigen for this receptor. Base qualities are missing; no much larger clone stands one base away. This sample is drawn from a study of metastatic and nonmetastatic thyroid tumors (dated by TCRdb to about 2020). About the investigation overall: Repertoires from peripheral blood and from tumor or nodule tissue samples of malignant and benign thyroid patients were compared. The full study reports these points: In both blood and tumor samples, malignant tumors were reported to have significantly higher TCR beta diversity than benign nodules.

The library was generated by PCR. Sequencing was carried out with an Illumina HiSeq 4000. The TCR beta-chain CDR3 region of each patient was profiled by high-throughput sequencing. As for how the authors treated the data: Drawing on CDR3 differences between clinicopathological groups, the researchers built a classifier meant to tell apart patients with distant-metastatic papillary thyroid cancer. The Shannon index was used to assess repertoire diversity, and the Morisita-Horn index was used to assess tumor-blood repertoire similarity. TCRdb applied fastp at Q25 and MiXCR to the public reads, then kept only in-frame beta chains. Here the V and J calls rest on TCRdb's processing, not on the authors' analysis. This sample holds over 50,000 clones; almost 30% were observed only once. The ten most abundant clones make up about 16% of the sample. From the cysteine up to the phenylalanine, the CDR3 has a length of 13 residues. The kept DNA is CDR3 alone, 39 bases in frame from the first base. V sheds 0 bases and J sheds 8 bases, leaving 9 bases between their ends. CDR1 and CDR2 were assigned from the germline V gene as MNHEY and SVGAGI.

No treatment had been received by any patient before thyroid surgery. Patient clinical samples collected from about 2011 to 2019 were retrospectively analysed using T-cell receptor beta sequencing. The receptor comes from a female donor with papillary thyroid cancer or a benign thyroid nodule (not recorded which). Some clones in this sample may be carry-over from other donors' samples. The rearrangement combines TRBV6-5 with TRBJ2-3; confidence is insufficient to name the D gene. Sequenced sample: blood. The CDR3 protein: CASSYSGVGTQYF. Here is the DNA: TGTGCCAGCAGTTACTCGGGTGTGGGTACGCAGTATTTT.